Here is one TCR beta chain with its context. The sample has other DNA sequences that encode this CDR3 too. CDR1 is MDHEN, CDR2 SYDVKM, per germline. The J segment lost 4 bases and the V segment lost 6 bases, leaving 2 bases of the junction unmatched. The CDR3 runs 12 residues. The sample is drawn from a study of shared clonotypes between healthy human individuals. Libraries were prepared by immunoSEQ multiplex PCR; TCRdb keeps only in-frame clonotypes and omits some of them. The data hold 1,400,000 or so clones, with 98% observed a single time. The sequencing input was naive CD4+ T cells sorted from blood. Subset reported: CD45RA+ positively selected. This chain joins TRBV28 and TRBJ1-2; TRBD1 aligns across 7 bases. The receptor's source is a young man in good health. The CDR3 is CASSQGGYGYTF. CDR3 bases: TGTGCCAGCAGCCAGGGGGGCTATGGCTACACCTTC.